This T cell receptor beta chain stems from a study of blood T cell repertoires in COVID-19. Across the whole study: The study drew acute and convalescent COVID-19 samples from the United States, Italy and Spain. The analysed material was cDNA or gDNA that came from T cells, B-cell-depleted T cells, or PBMCs.

In the source study's methods: By means of reference gene primer amplification, nucleated cell counts were estimated. Data came from immunoSEQ multiplex PCR; TCRdb stores just in-frame clones and leaves some out. The D gene and trimming were derived from the DNA, and the V and J assignments and clone size from that table. The top ten hold approximately 3.8% of the sample, which has just over 20,000 clones, 85% to 90% seen once. There are 12 residues in the CDR3. With 1 base removed from V and 10 bases from J, the gap between germline ends came to 9 bases. Looked up from germline, CDR1 is SGHKS and CDR2 is YYEKEE (reference sequence).

Source material: peripheral blood. The gene calls are TRBV5-5 and TRBJ2-1; D may be TRBD2 (5 bases). This clonotype originated in a man aged 50-59 years with active COVID-19. The CDR3 spells CASSLLAREQFF. CDR3 in DNA: TGTGCCAGCAGCTTGCTAGCACGGGAGCAGTTCTTC.